What follows are 4 T cell receptor beta chains derived from one specimen sequenced in a study of technical replicates of blood from a few donors. Clones were sequenced by immunoSEQ multiplex PCR, and TCRdb holds only the in-frame ones, with some missing. The sample lists 75,000 to 100,000 clones; 80% to 95% were seen once. Sequencing used T cells isolated from PBMCs. The receptors here all came from a human donor in good health.

This clone has a single count. The V and J genes are TRBV2 and TRBJ2-3; the D gene is possibly TRBD1 (5 bases). Germline V gene sequence: CDR1 SNHLY, CDR2 FYNNEI. CDR3 length: 15 residues. The V gene lost 6 bases and the J gene lost 4 bases, with 17 bases spanning the gap. Written as DNA, the CDR3 is TGTGCCAGCAGCCCCTTCGACAGCTCCCCAGATACGCAGTATTTT. As protein: CASSPFDSSPDTQYF.

The V and J genes are TRBV29-1 and TRBJ1-2; 8 bases are a match to TRBD1. This CDR3 comprises 13 residues. Germline lookup yields CDR1 SQVTM and CDR2 ANQGSEA. J lost 6 bases, V lost 3 bases, and 6 bases had no gene match. The CDR3 is CSVEPDRADGYTF. The CDR3 DNA sequence: TGCAGCGTTGAGCCGGACAGGGCGGATGGCTACACCTTC. The full variable domain, with the rest looked up from reference TRBV29-1 and TRBJ1-2, is SAVISQKPSRDICQRGTSLTIQCQVDSQVTMMFWYRQQPGQSLTLIATANQGSEATYESGFVIDKFPISRPNLTFSTLTVSNMSPEDSSIYLCSVEPDRADGYTFGSGTRLTVV.

The rearrangement uses TRBV28 and TRBJ2-2, with 13 bases aligning to TRBD2. The CDR3 is 15 residues long. The germline V gene encodes CDR1 MDHEN and CDR2 SYDVKM. The V gene end was trimmed by 5 bases and the J gene end by 6 bases; junction bases not matched to a gene: 3. Here the CDR3 reads CASSTSGRAAGELFF. CDR3 nucleotide sequence: TGTGCCAGCAGTACTAGCGGGAGGGCCGCCGGGGAGCTGTTTTTT.

Written as DNA, the CDR3 is TGCAGCGTTGAAGACCGGGACAACTACGAGCAGTACTTC. As protein: CSVEDRDNYEQYF. This rearrangement joins TRBV29-1 to TRBJ2-7, with D tentatively TRBD1 (6 bases). Trimming stripped 0 bases from V and 3 bases from J, with 9 bases between. CDR3 length equals 13 residues. Per germline, CDR1 SQVTM and CDR2 ANQGSEA.